The following is a TCR beta chain sequence with its context. What it recognizes is unknown. Germline CDR1 ENHRY, CDR2 SYGVKD. The ends lost 11 bases at V and 0 bases at J; junction bases unmatched: 8. This CDR3 has 14 amino acids. Profiled with immunoSEQ multiplex PCR; TCRdb holds only in-frame clones, not every one. The sample lists roughly 3,100 clones; about 61% were seen once. This entry comes from a study of tissue T cells after allogeneic stem cell transplantation. Turning to the study itself: Of the grafts for graft-versus-host disease patients, several were unmodified and three CD34-selected.

Study findings and constraints: Which tissue TCRs were alloreactive or antigen-specific was not determined. Some clones might be persisting host cells. Shared clones across patients were few; motif clustering revealed tissue-specific shared signatures.

Enrolled prospectively were adult allogeneic hematopoietic cell transplant recipients whose graft-versus-host disease was steroid-refractory. Median post-mortem interval was about 10 hours for GI, liver, skin and lymphoid tissues. The gene calls are TRBV10-3 and TRBJ2-3, with 7 nucleotides matching TRBD2. The sequencing here drew on descending colon tissue, taken at autopsy. This TCR came from a male patient over 55 with steroid-refractory graft-versus-host disease after an allogeneic stem cell transplant. The graft donor may account for some of the T cells. CDR3 residues: CAANGRGSTDTQYF. The CDR3 DNA sequence: TGTGCCGCGAATGGGCGGGGGAGCACAGATACGCAGTATTTT.